This T cell receptor beta chain was found in a study of blood T cell repertoires in COVID-19. Study at large: Samples came from the United States, Italy and Spain, spanning acute and convalescent COVID-19.

Authors' processing steps: Scientists estimated how many nucleated cells there were by amplifying reference gene primers. Data came from immunoSEQ multiplex PCR; TCRdb stores just in-frame clones and leaves some out. D and trimming were read from the DNA, whereas the V and J calls and clone size are those reported in that table. The table records about 480,000 clones, around 88% of them present only once. Trimming pared 10 bases from V and 0 bases from J, leaving 21 bases between. There are 16 residues in the CDR3. CDR1 and CDR2 from the germline V gene are MDHEN and SYDVKM. The Seattle patients joined while their infection was active and were tracked longitudinally afterward.

The receptor comes from a woman in her forties or fifties with COVID-19, enrolled during active disease. The chain carries TRBV28 and TRBJ1-2, with D perhaps matching TRBD1 (5 bases). Sequencing was done on a sample of peripheral blood. The CDR3 sequence is CATVGGSPLANYGYTF. In nucleotides, the CDR3 is TGTGCCACCGTGGGGGGGTCGCCCTTAGCTAACTATGGCTACACCTTC.